The 30 T cell receptor beta chains presented below share a single source sample, sequenced in a study of blood T cell repertoires in COVID-19. Measured with immunoSEQ multiplex PCR; TCRdb has only the in-frame clones, and not every one. The sample has about 18,000 clones, roughly 93% seen once; the top ten hold roughly 15%. Sequenced sample: peripheral blood. Every receptor here comes from a human donor in a cohort sampled during active COVID-19.

The V call is TRBV7-8, the J call TRBJ2-6, with 8 bases matching TRBD1. Germline V gene sequence: CDR1 SGHVS, CDR2 FQNEAQ. V shed 4 bases, J shed 0 bases, and the junction held 8 bases outside the gene matches. The CDR3 sequence is 18 residues long. In DNA, the CDR3 is TGTGCCAGCAGCTCGGACAGGGTTGGGCTCTCTGGGGCCAACGTCCTGACTTTC. Translated, it gives CASSSDRVGLSGANVLTF.

The J gene is TRBJ1-3, the V gene TRBV4-2; weak D call: TRBD1 (5 bases). The V gene's germline CDR1 is LGHNA and CDR2 YNFKEQ. This CDR3 contains 17 residues. V lost 4 bases to trimming and J lost 4 bases, with 20 bases between them. CDR3 nucleotides: TGTGCCAGCAGCCGACCGGGGGACTCGTCCAGGGGAAACACCATATATTTT. Encoded protein: CASSRPGDSSRGNTIYF.

J is TRBJ2-3 and V is TRBV5-1; 10 nucleotides match TRBD2. CDR3 length equals 17 residues. V lost 3 bases to trimming and J lost 1 base; unmatched junction nucleotides: 8. Germline loops: CDR1 SGHRS, CDR2 YFSETQ. This chain's CDR3 is CASSSQPSGRGTDTQYF. CDR3 DNA sequence: TGCGCCAGCAGCTCCCAACCAAGCGGGAGGGGCACAGATACGCAGTATTTT.

The V call is TRBV6-2 or TRBV6-3, the J call TRBJ2-1, with TRBD2 matching over 7 bases. The J segment lost 4 bases and the V segment lost 6 bases, leaving 12 bases of the junction unmatched. CDR1 is MNHEY, CDR2 SVGEGT, per germline. This CDR3 spans 16 amino acids. This CDR3 is CASSPPGSSGYNEQFF. The DNA of the CDR3 is TGTGCCAGCAGCCCCCCTGGGTCTAGCGGATACAATGAGCAGTTCTTC.

The J gene is TRBJ1-1, the V gene TRBV7-3, with D possibly matching TRBD1 (6 bases). Germline CDR1 and CDR2: SGHTA and FQGTGA. This CDR3 is built from 13 residues. V lost 6 bases, J lost 2 bases, and 10 bases lay in between. CDR3 region: CASRDRTNTEAFF. In nucleotides, the CDR3 is TGTGCCAGCAGAGACAGGACTAACACTGAAGCTTTCTTT.

V is TRBV4-3 and J is TRBJ2-3; D call uncertain. Germline V gene lookup returns CDR1 LGHNA and CDR2 YSLEER. The CDR3 totals 13 residues. V shed 2 bases and J shed 5 bases, with 8 bases lying between them. The CDR3 region is CASSQTFRDTQYF. The CDR3 DNA reads as TGCGCCAGCAGCCAAACCTTCAGAGATACGCAGTATTTT.

This clone has only one observation. The J gene is TRBJ2-1, the V gene TRBV9; TRBD2 aligns across 12 bases. The CDR3 runs 18 residues. The germline gives CDR1 SGDLS, CDR2 YYNGEE. After removal of 4 bases from V and 7 bases from J, the junction contained 15 bases not matched to a gene. The CDR3 DNA is TGTGCCAGCAGCCCAGACCTAGCGGGAGGGCCCCGACGTAATGAGCAGTTCTTC. Protein: CASSPDLAGGPRRNEQFF.

This clone was picked up one time. V gene TRBV5-6 combines with J gene TRBJ2-1, with 9 positions matching TRBD1. From germline, CDR1 is SGHDT and CDR2 YYEEEE. The CDR3 covers 15 residues. Trimming took 8 bases from V and 9 from J; bases not matched to a gene: 15. The CDR3: CASHPPGQGSGEQFF. The CDR3 coding sequence is TGTGCCAGTCATCCCCCGGGACAGGGTTCAGGTGAGCAGTTCTTC. Using reference TRBV5-6 and TRBJ2-1 for the parts outside the CDR3, the full variable domain is DAGVTQSPTHLIKTRGQQVTLRCSPKSGHDTVSWYQQALGQGPQFIFQYYEEEERQRGNFPDRFSGHQFPNYSSELNVNALLLGDSALYLCASHPPGQGSGEQFFGPGTRLTVL.

This chain links TRBV7-8 with TRBJ2-7; perhaps TRBD1 as D (5 bases). V gave up 1 base and J gave up 1 base, with 8 bases separating them. The CDR3 has 14 residues. Germline loops: CDR1 SGHVS, CDR2 FQNEAQ. In DNA, the CDR3 is TGTGCCAGCAGCTTAGTAAGGGGTTCCTACGAGCAGTACTTC. Residues: CASSLVRGSYEQYF.

Here the CDR3 reads CASSLAGQYLREQYF. The CDR3 DNA sequence: TGTGCCAGCAGCTTAGCTGGACAGTACCTGAGGGAGCAGTACTTC. The V gene is TRBV11-3, the J gene TRBJ2-7; tentative D call: TRBD1 (6 bases). The germline V gene has CDR1 SGHNT and CDR2 YENEEA. The CDR3 length is 15 residues. Trimming took off 1 base at V and 7 bases at J, with 17 bases between the two ends.

The chain combines TRBV9 with TRBJ2-2; 10 nucleotides align to TRBD1. Unmatched junction bases numbered 18, after V lost 4 bases and J lost 0 bases. This CDR3 has 21 amino acids. In germline, CDR1 is SGDLS, CDR2 YYNGEE. CDR3 loop: CASSPLGTGAVGPANTGELFF. The CDR3 DNA reads TGTGCCAGCAGCCCACTGGGGACAGGGGCAGTGGGCCCCGCGAACACCGGGGAGCTGTTTTTT.

The V gene is TRBV9, the J gene TRBJ2-3, with 9 bases aligning to TRBD1. The CDR3 has 16 residues. Germline CDR1 SGDLS, CDR2 YYNGEE. V shed 0 bases and J 2 bases; nucleotides not matched to a gene: 4. The CDR3 protein is CASSVAGQGVTDTQYF. The CDR3 bases are TGTGCCAGCAGCGTAGCGGGACAGGGAGTCACAGATACGCAGTATTTT. The full variable domain, in which reference TRBV9 and TRBJ2-3 provide the parts outside the CDR3, is DSGVTQTPKHLITATGQRVTLRCSPRSGDLSVYWYQQSLDQGLQFLIQYYNGEERAKGNILERFSAQQFPDLHSELNLSSLELGDSALYFCASSVAGQGVTDTQYFGPGTRLTVL.

This clone was observed a single time. V and J are TRBV30 and TRBJ2-5; 9 bases are a match to TRBD1. This CDR3 has 17 residues. V was clipped by 4 bases and J by 4 bases; unmatched bases: 16. Per the germline V gene, CDR1 is GTSNPN and CDR2 is SVGIG (reference sequence). The CDR3 coding sequence is TGTGCCTGGACCTTTACAGGGGGCGGGGGAAGTCTAGAGACCCAGTACTTC. Protein product: CAWTFTGGGGSLETQYF.

The rearrangement joins TRBV28 to TRBJ2-7; tentatively, D is TRBD1 (6 bases). V lost 6 bases and J lost 3, with 12 bases in between. The V gene's germline CDR1 is MDHEN and CDR2 SYDVKM. This CDR3 is built from 13 residues. CDR3 residues: CASRPTGYYEQYF. CDR3 nucleotides: TGTGCCAGCAGACCTACAGGGTACTACGAGCAGTACTTC.

This clone was detected a few times. The chain joins TRBV19 to TRBJ1-5; maybe TRBD1 (5 bases). Trimming removed 7 bases at V and 0 bases at J, with 19 bases between. The CDR3 runs 17 residues. CDR1 and CDR2 (germline): LNHDA, SQIVND (reference sequence). CDR3 sequence (DNA): TGTGCCAGTACCTCCCCCGGGGGGTTGGGTAGCAATCAGCCCCAGCATTTT. Translated, it gives CASTSPGGLGSNQPQHF.

The V and J genes are TRBV14 and TRBJ1-1; possibly TRBD1 for D (5 bases). The ends were cut back, 4 bases at V and 1 base at J, with 10 bases in the middle. The CDR3 covers 14 residues. Germline CDR1 reads SGHDN; CDR2 reads FVKESK. CDR3 DNA: TGTGCCAGCAGCCGGTTAAGGGGGAACACTGAAGCTTTCTTT. Translation: CASSRLRGNTEAFF.

This clone was found a few times. The chain employs TRBV10-3 and TRBJ1-1; possible D gene TRBD1, 5 bases. Trimming took 5 bases from V and 2 from J, leaving 9 bases between them. The CDR3 runs to 13 residues. Germline V CDR1 and CDR2: ENHRY, SYGVKD. For the CDR3, the DNA is TGTGCCATCAGTCCCCAGGGAAACACTGAAGCTTTCTTT. This sequence encodes CAISPQGNTEAFF.

The chain couples TRBV28 to TRBJ2-3; D is undetermined. The V and J ends lost 3 bases and 0 bases respectively, with 19 bases between them. Per germline, CDR1 MDHEN and CDR2 SYDVKM. The CDR3 covers 18 residues. In DNA form, the CDR3 reads TGTGCCAGCAGTTTGGTCTTCGATGTAGTAACTAGCACAGATACGCAGTATTTT. As protein: CASSLVFDVVTSTDTQYF.

The chain has TRBV7-9 and TRBJ2-1; 7 bases line up with TRBD1. CDR3 length: 14 residues. V shed 8 bases and J 7 bases; nucleotides not matched to a gene: 11. Germline lookup yields CDR1 SEHNR and CDR2 FQNEAQ (reference sequence). The CDR3 spells CASSSTGLSNEQFF. The DNA of the CDR3 is TGTGCCAGCTCCTCGACAGGGCTGAGTAATGAGCAGTTCTTC.

The J gene is TRBJ2-1, the V gene TRBV5-6; 7 bases fit TRBD1. CDR1 and CDR2 from the germline V gene are SGHDT and YYEEEE. The CDR3 is made up of 17 amino acids. V shed 4 bases and J 7 bases; nucleotides not matched to a gene: 17. CDR3 DNA: TGTGCCAGCAGCCCGAGAGGGGGCACCCCTCGTGCGAATGAGCAGTTCTTC. Translation: CASSPRGGTPRANEQFF.

The rearrangement links TRBV14 to TRBJ2-1; perhaps TRBD2 as D (6 bases). Germline CDR1 SGHDN, CDR2 FVKESK. V dropped 2 bases and J dropped 9 bases, with 14 bases sitting between them. The CDR3 has 14 amino acids. This chain's CDR3 is CASSQLTSGREQFF. CDR3 bases: TGTGCCAGCAGCCAATTGACCAGCGGGCGTGAGCAGTTCTTC.

The rearrangement uses TRBV6-5 and TRBJ2-3; 13 nucleotides align to TRBD2. After removal of 4 bases from V and 6 bases from J, the junction contained 7 bases not matched to a gene. The V gene's germline CDR1 is MNHEY and CDR2 SVGAGI. This CDR3 is 16 amino acids long. The CDR3 is CASSWTSGGGGDTQYF. Written as DNA, the CDR3 is TGTGCCAGCAGTTGGACTAGCGGGGGCGGAGGGGATACGCAGTATTTT.

The gene calls are TRBV18 and TRBJ2-7; possibly TRBD1 for D (5 bases). The V end lost 0 bases, the J end lost 5 bases, and 14 bases lay between the germline ends. This CDR3 region has 15 residues. The germline gives CDR1 KGHSH, CDR2 LQKENI. In DNA form, the CDR3 reads TGTGCCAGCTCACCACCGTTGGGCAGGGTCAACGAGCAGTACTTC. Translating it yields CASSPPLGRVNEQYF.

CDR3 region: CASSQRTQRGQETQYF. The CDR3 DNA reads as TGTGCCAGCAGTCAGAGGACTCAACGGGGCCAAGAGACCCAGTACTTC. This chain connects TRBV28 to TRBJ2-5, with a tentative D call TRBD2 (5 bases). Germline CDR1 MDHEN, CDR2 SYDVKM. V gave up 5 bases and J gave up 1 base, with 17 bases separating them. CDR3 length equals 16 residues.

V usage is TRBV3-1 (or the pseudogene TRBV3-2) and J usage is TRBJ1-2; D is unresolved. CDR1 is LGHDT, CDR2 YNNKEL, per germline (reference sequence). The germline V and J ends were trimmed by 1 base and 8 bases, with 14 bases remaining between them. The CDR3 runs to 14 residues. CDR3 amino acids: CASSQVGRAGGYTF. CDR3 coding DNA: TGTGCCAGCAGCCAAGTCGGGCGGGCCGGAGGCTACACCTTC.

The genes are TRBV7-9 and TRBJ2-3; D gene uncertain. Germline CDR1 SEHNR, CDR2 FQNEAQ (reference sequence). The CDR3 has 15 amino acids. V was pared by 1 base and J by 1 base, with 9 bases between. CDR3 amino acids: CASSLGGWGTDTQYF. CDR3 nucleotide sequence: TGTGCCAGCAGCTTAGGAGGTTGGGGCACAGATACGCAGTATTTT.

In its sample, this clone was seen a few times. This chain joins TRBV6-6 and TRBJ1-3, with unresolved D. Germline V gene lookup returns CDR1 MNHNY and CDR2 SVGAGI (reference sequence). V was pared by 0 bases and J by 2 bases, with 5 bases between. The CDR3 is 14 residues long. The CDR3 loop reads CASSYSQTGNTIYF. CDR3 nucleotides: TGTGCCAGCAGTTACTCCCAGACTGGAAACACCATATATTTT.

The CDR3 reads CASSLWRTGGSGANVLTF. For the CDR3, the DNA is TGTGCCAGCAGTTTATGGAGGACGGGAGGCTCTGGGGCCAACGTCCTGACTTTC. The rearrangement joins TRBV28 to TRBJ2-6; TRBD2 matches at 7 bases. CDR1 and CDR2 from the germline V gene are MDHEN and SYDVKM. This CDR3 comprises 18 residues. The J segment lost 0 bases and the V segment lost 0 bases, leaving 5 bases of the junction unmatched.

The V and J genes are TRBV12-5 and TRBJ1-5; maybe TRBD1 (5 bases). Germline V lookup: CDR1 LGHNT, CDR2 FRNRAP. Trimming pared 6 bases from V and 4 bases from J, leaving 10 bases between. The CDR3 covers 13 residues. The CDR3 coding sequence is TGTGCTAGTGGGCGGGACCCAAATCAGCCCCAGCATTTT. It encodes CASGRDPNQPQHF. Full variable domain (rest looked up from reference TRBV12-5 and TRBJ1-5): DARVTQTPRHKVTEMGQEVTMRCQPILGHNTVFWYRQTMMQGLELLAYFRNRAPLDDSGMPKDRFSAEMPDATLATLKIQPSEPRDSAVYFCASGRDPNQPQHFGDGTRLSIL.

The chain uses TRBV11-2 and TRBJ2-5, with 7 bases that match TRBD1. The CDR3 totals 11 residues. V shed 4 bases, J shed 13 bases, and the junction held 6 bases outside the gene matches. The V gene's germline CDR1 is SGHAT and CDR2 FQNNGV. CDR3: CASSSRDRPYF. The DNA of the CDR3 is TGTGCCAGCAGCTCCCGGGACAGACCGTACTTC.